What follows are 7 T cell receptor beta chains derived from one specimen sequenced in a study of T cell responses to AZD1222 COVID-19 vaccine. Profiling relied on immunoSEQ multiplex PCR, and the TCRdb table lists in-frame clones only, not all of them. The sample includes around 94,000 clones, around nine tenths of them seen just once. The sequencing used peripheral blood, collected on day 0 of AZD1222 vaccination. All receptors derive from an adult in good health.

The chain carries TRBV15 and TRBJ1-2, with D unclear. The V end was cut by 2 bases, the J end by 5 bases, with 12 bases between. Germline-derived CDR1 and CDR2 are LNHNV and YYDKDF (reference sequence). The CDR3 covers 14 residues. The CDR3 reads CATSRPRAGYGYTF. The CDR3 nucleotides read TGTGCCACCAGCAGACCCCGGGCGGGATATGGCTACACCTTC.

The chain uses TRBV11-2 and TRBJ2-1; D may match TRBD1 or TRBD2 (5 bases each). There are 15 residues in the CDR3. V was cut by 8 bases and J by 2 bases, with 16 bases left in between. Per the germline V gene, CDR1 is SGHAT and CDR2 is FQNNGV. The CDR3 sequence is CASSPGASTYNEQFF. The CDR3 nucleotides are TGTGCCAGCTCCCCCGGGGCTAGTACCTACAATGAGCAGTTCTTC.

The chain employs TRBV6-2 or TRBV6-3 and TRBJ2-2, with 7 nucleotides matching TRBD1. This CDR3 is 14 amino acids long. J lost 2 bases, V lost 4 bases, and 1 base had no gene match. Germline CDR1 and CDR2: MNHEY and SVGEGT. In nucleotides, the CDR3 is TGTGCCAGCAGTTGGGACAGAAACACCGGGGAGCTGTTTTTT. Translated: CASSWDRNTGELFF.

V usage is TRBV18 and J usage is TRBJ2-7; 10 nucleotides align to TRBD1. Losses at the gene ends were 6 bases for V and 4 bases for J; bases not matched to a gene: 6. Germline V gene data show CDR1 as KGHSH and CDR2 as LQKENI. The CDR3 has 14 amino acids. Written as DNA, the CDR3 is TGTGCCAGCTCTTTGGGACAGGGGCTATACGAGCAGTACTTC. Protein product: CASSLGQGLYEQYF.

The J gene is TRBJ2-5, the V gene TRBV27; TRBD1 aligns across 8 bases. CDR3 length equals 13 residues. Germline-derived CDR1 and CDR2 are MNHEY and SMNVEV (reference sequence). V shed 2 bases, J shed 5 bases, and the junction held 1 base outside the gene matches. In nucleotides, the CDR3 is TGTGCCAGCAGTTTACAGGGGGCGGAGACCCAGTACTTC. Residues: CASSLQGAETQYF.

This chain uses TRBV9 with TRBJ1-2; maybe TRBD1 (5 bases). There are 13 residues in the CDR3. CDR1 and CDR2 from the germline V gene are SGDLS and YYNGEE. The V and J ends lost 4 bases and 8 bases respectively, with 15 bases between them. The CDR3 sequence is CASSPPVGVGYTF. The CDR3 DNA sequence: TGTGCCAGCAGCCCCCCGGTAGGGGTAGGCTACACCTTC. The full variable domain, in which reference TRBV9 and TRBJ1-2 provide the parts outside the CDR3, is DSGVTQTPKHLITATGQRVTLRCSPRSGDLSVYWYQQSLDQGLQFLIQYYNGEERAKGNILERFSAQQFPDLHSELNLSSLELGDSALYFCASSPPVGVGYTFGSGTRLTVV.

This chain joins TRBV19 and TRBJ1-5, with D tentatively TRBD1 (5 bases). The V end was cut by 3 bases, the J end by 4 bases, with 19 bases between. Germline assignment: CDR1 LNHDA and CDR2 SQIVND (reference sequence). The CDR3 has 17 amino acids. The CDR3 here is CASSILRGPIGNQPQHF. The CDR3 DNA sequence: TGTGCCAGTAGTATCTTAAGGGGCCCTATCGGGAATCAGCCCCAGCATTTT.